These T cell receptor beta chains were read from a single sample in a study of cytomegalovirus exposure and HLA in healthy donors. TCRdb's copy holds only in-frame clones and misses some; the assay was immunoSEQ multiplex PCR. The sample consists of more than 110,000 clones, 70% of them appearing once. The sample was PBMCs. Receptors originate from a young woman in good health and CMV-seronegative. Both conserved end residues are part of each CDR3. The D gene is left open where the match is weak. Some rows mark clone size as missing; the rest say once, few, many or name a class of expanded clone.

DNA,CDR3,D,size,J,length,V
TGTGCCAGCAGTTTCTTAGCCCCATCCGGGACTAGCGGGATCTACGAGCAGTACTTC,CASSFLAPSGTSGIYEQYF,TRBD2,-,TRBJ2-7,19,TRBV28
TGCGCCAGCAGCTGGGGGCCTACAGGGGACGAGCAGTACTTC,CASSWGPTGDEQYF,TRBD1,-,TRBJ2-7,14,TRBV5-1
TGTGCCAGCAGCTTAAGTTGGACTAGCGGGAGCAGAAGGGCCAATGAGCAGTTCTTC,CASSLSWTSGSRRANEQFF,TRBD2,-,TRBJ2-1,19,TRBV7-9
TGTGCCAGCAGTGAACAGGAAAAACTGTTTTTT,CASSEQEKLFF,-,-,TRBJ1-4,11,TRBV6-1
TGTGCCAGCAGCTTGTGGGGGGGAGATACGCAGTATTTT,CASSLWGGDTQYF,TRBD2,-,TRBJ2-3,13,TRBV5-4
TGTGCCAGCAGGGCAGGGGGCGTCCCAGAGACCCAGTACTTC,CASRAGGVPETQYF,TRBD1,-,TRBJ2-5,14,TRBV7-9
TGCGCCAGCAGCCCCTTTGGAGGACAGGGGGCAGGGGGTGCCAAAAACATTCAGTACTTC,CASSPFGGQGAGGAKNIQYF,TRBD1,-,TRBJ2-4,20,TRBV5-1
TGTGCCAGCAGGACCGGGACACAACCGAACACTGAAGCTTTCTTT,CASRTGTQPNTEAFF,-,-,TRBJ1-1,15,TRBV4-2
TGTGCCAGTGGGGGCAGGGAGAGGCGAACTTTCTTT,CASGGRERRTFF,-,few,TRBJ1-1,12,TRBV27
TGTGCCAGCAGCTTAGCAGCGGGGTACGAGCAGTACTTC,CASSLAAGYEQYF,TRBD2,few,TRBJ2-7,13,TRBV11-2
TGTGCCAGCAGTTACTCGGGGGCCCCATATCAGCCCCAGCATTTT,CASSYSGAPYQPQHF,-,few,TRBJ1-5,15,TRBV6-5
TGTGCCAGCAGCCCCAGAGGGGGAAACACCATATATTTT,CASSPRGGNTIYF,-,-,TRBJ1-3,13,TRBV7-2
TGTGCCAGCAGCCGGTCCTATGGCTACACCTTC,CASSRSYGYTF,-,-,TRBJ1-2,11,TRBV6-1
TGCGCCAGCAGCTTGGTCCGGGGACAGGGGGCGGTCGGCTTTCCCTACGAGCAGTACTTC,CASSLVRGQGAVGFPYEQYF,TRBD1,few,TRBJ2-7,20,TRBV5-1
TGTGCCAGCAGCTTAGAATTGCAGGAGACCCAGTACTTC,CASSLELQETQYF,-,-,TRBJ2-5,13,TRBV7-8
TGTGCCAGCAGCTTTTCCACGGATGAAAAACTGTTTTTT,CASSFSTDEKLFF,-,-,TRBJ1-4,13,TRBV7-9